Listed below are T cell receptor beta chains from one sample, sequenced in a study of Ad26.COV2.S vaccination and SARS-CoV-2 variants. Only in-frame clones appear in the TCRdb table, and some are missing; sequencing was by immunoSEQ multiplex PCR. The sample lists about 440,000 clones, around 91% occurring once. Sequenced here: peripheral blood, sampled in a trial of Ad26.COV2.S vaccine versus placebo. These receptors originate from a person between 18 and 59 years old who received the Ad26.COV2.S COVID-19 vaccine or a placebo. CDR3s include the opening cysteine and the closing phenylalanine or tryptophan. Each record gives: CDR3 DNA, CDR3 protein, D gene, V gene, J gene. D genes are given only for firm matches.

CDR3nt: TGCAGTGCTAGTTCGTTTAGCGGGAGGGCCCATGAGCAGTTCTTC
CDR3aa: CSASSFSGRAHEQFF
d_gene: TRBD2
v_gene: TRBV20-1
j_gene: TRBJ2-1

CDR3nt: TGTGCCAGCTCACCACTAGGGACTAGCATCACAGATACGCAGTATTTT
CDR3aa: CASSPLGTSITDTQYF
d_gene: TRBD2
v_gene: TRBV18
j_gene: TRBJ2-3

CDR3nt: TGTGCCAGTAGTATAGATCCGGGTTATAGCAATCAGCCCCAGCATTTT
CDR3aa: CASSIDPGYSNQPQHF
d_gene: .
v_gene: TRBV19
j_gene: TRBJ1-5

CDR3nt: TGTGCCAGCAGGGCAGGGGGCCCAGAAGAGACCCAGTACTTC
CDR3aa: CASRAGGPEETQYF
d_gene: TRBD1
v_gene: TRBV2
j_gene: TRBJ2-5

CDR3nt: TGTGCCAGCAGCGGATCCCACAGGGTAACGCTCTACAATGAGCAGTTCTTC
CDR3aa: CASSGSHRVTLYNEQFF
d_gene: .
v_gene: TRBV5-8
j_gene: TRBJ2-1

CDR3nt: TGTGCCAGCAGCTCCGGGAGCCTCGACGAGCAGTACTTC
CDR3aa: CASSSGSLDEQYF
d_gene: .
v_gene: TRBV7-9
j_gene: TRBJ2-7

CDR3nt: TGTGCCAGTAGAAAAGCGGGAGATGGCACCGGGGAGCTGTTTTTT
CDR3aa: CASRKAGDGTGELFF
d_gene: TRBD2
v_gene: TRBV19
j_gene: TRBJ2-2

CDR3nt: TGTGCCAGCAAACAGACTAGCGGAAGCGAGACCCAGTACTTC
CDR3aa: CASKQTSGSETQYF
d_gene: TRBD2
v_gene: TRBV27
j_gene: TRBJ2-5

CDR3nt: TGCGCCAGCAGCGGGCAGGGGACCAAAAACATTCAGTACTTC
CDR3aa: CASSGQGTKNIQYF
d_gene: .
v_gene: TRBV5-1
j_gene: TRBJ2-4

CDR3nt: TGTGCCAGCAGTTCACTGCCCGGGAGGAACACCGGGGAGCTGTTTTTT
CDR3aa: CASSSLPGRNTGELFF
d_gene: .
v_gene: TRBV27
j_gene: TRBJ2-2